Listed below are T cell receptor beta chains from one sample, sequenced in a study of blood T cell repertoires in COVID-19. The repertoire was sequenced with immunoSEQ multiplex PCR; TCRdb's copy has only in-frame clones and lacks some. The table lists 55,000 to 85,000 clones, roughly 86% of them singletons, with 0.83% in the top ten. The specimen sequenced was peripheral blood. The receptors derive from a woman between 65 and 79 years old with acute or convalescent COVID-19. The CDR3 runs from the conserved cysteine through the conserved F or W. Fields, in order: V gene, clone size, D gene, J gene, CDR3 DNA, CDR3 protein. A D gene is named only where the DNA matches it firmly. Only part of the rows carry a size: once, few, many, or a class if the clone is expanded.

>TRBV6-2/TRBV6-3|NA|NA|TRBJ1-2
TGTGCCAGCAGTTACAGCGGAGGGGCTAACTATGGCTACACCTTC
CASSYSGGANYGYTF
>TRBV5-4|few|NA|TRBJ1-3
TGTGCCAGCAGCTTAACAGGCGATGGAAACACCATATATTTT
CASSLTGDGNTIYF
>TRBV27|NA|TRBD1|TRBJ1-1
TGTGCCAGCAGTCCGCAGGGGGCCAGCACTGAAGCTTTCTTT
CASSPQGASTEAFF
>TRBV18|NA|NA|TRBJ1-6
TGTGCCAGCTCACCCGGGCGGGAATCACCCCTCCACTTT
CASSPGRESPLHF
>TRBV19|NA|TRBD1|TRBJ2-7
TGTGCCAGTACCCCGGGACAGGGAAGCGAGCAGTACTTC
CASTPGQGSEQYF
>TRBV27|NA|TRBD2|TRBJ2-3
TGTGCCAGCAGCCGGGTGGGGTTAGCGGGAGTAGAGTGGGGCACAGATACGCAGTATTTT
CASSRVGLAGVEWGTDTQYF
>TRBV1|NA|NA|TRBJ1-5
TGCACCAGCAGCCAAGATAGGGAGGAGGATCAGCCCCAGCATTTT
CTSSQDREEDQPQHF
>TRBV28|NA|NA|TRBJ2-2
TGTGCCAGCAGAGAGAGCGGTGGGTCCGGGGAGCTGTTTTTT
CASRESGGSGELFF
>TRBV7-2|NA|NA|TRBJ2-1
TGTGCCAGCAGCTTAGTTTATGGGGGCGAGCCCGTGCAGTTCTTC
CASSLVYGGEPVQFF
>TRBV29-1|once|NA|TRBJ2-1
TGCAGCGTTGAACAGGCCTACGAGCAGTTCTTC
CSVEQAYEQFF
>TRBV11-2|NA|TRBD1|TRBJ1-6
TGTGCCAGCAGCGGGACAGTAGGAGATTCACCCCTCCACTTT
CASSGTVGDSPLHF
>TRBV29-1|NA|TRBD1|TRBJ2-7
TGCAGCGTTGACCGACAGGGTACCTACGAGCAGTACTTC
CSVDRQGTYEQYF
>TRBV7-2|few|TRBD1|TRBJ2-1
TGTGCCAGCAGCTTTCCACCGGGACAGGGGGCTAATGAGCAGTTCTTC
CASSFPPGQGANEQFF
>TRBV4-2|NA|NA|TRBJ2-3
TGTGCCAGCAGCCAACCTTTAGGGGCTAGCACAGATACGCAGTATTTT
CASSQPLGASTDTQYF
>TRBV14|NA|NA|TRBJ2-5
TGTGCCAGCAGCCGCCGGTTGGACCAAGAGACCCAGTACTTC
CASSRRLDQETQYF
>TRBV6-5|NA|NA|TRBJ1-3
TGTGCCAGCAGTCCCACTCGAACCGGGACACTCCTATATTTT
CASSPTRTGTLLYF
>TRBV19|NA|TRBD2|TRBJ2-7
TGTGCCAGTAGTGAATCACTAGCGACGGCTTACGAGCAGTACTTC
CASSESLATAYEQYF
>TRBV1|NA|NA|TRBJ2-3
TGCACCAGCAGCCCCTCCAGCGGGATAACAGATACGCAGTATTTT
CTSSPSSGITDTQYF
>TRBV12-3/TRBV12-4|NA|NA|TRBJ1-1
TGTGCCAGCAGTTTTTTCATGAACACTGAAGCTTTCTTT
CASSFFMNTEAFF
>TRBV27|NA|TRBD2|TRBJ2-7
TGTGCCAGCAGAACTAGCGTGGCCTACGAGCAGTACTTC
CASRTSVAYEQYF
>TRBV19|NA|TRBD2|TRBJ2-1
TGTGCCAGTAGTCCTCACCAGGGACTAGTCAGGGGTGAGCAGTTCTTC
CASSPHQGLVRGEQFF
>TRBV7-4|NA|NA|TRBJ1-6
TGTGCCAGCAGCTTAGCGCAGCAGGGAGGAGTTTCACCCCTCCACTTT
CASSLAQQGGVSPLHF
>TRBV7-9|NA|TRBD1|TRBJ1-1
TGTGCCAGCAGCCCGGGACAGGGGAACACTGAAGCTTTCTTT
CASSPGQGNTEAFF
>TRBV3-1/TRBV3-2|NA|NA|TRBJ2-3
TGTGCCAGCAGTTACACCACAGATACGCAGTATTTT
CASSYTTDTQYF
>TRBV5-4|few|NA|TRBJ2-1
TGTGCCAGCAGCTTGATTGTGGCGGCTGAGCAGTTCTTC
CASSLIVAAEQFF
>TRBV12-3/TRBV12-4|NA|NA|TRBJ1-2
TGTGCCAGCAGCACTCGATACTATGGCTACACCTTC
CASSTRYYGYTF
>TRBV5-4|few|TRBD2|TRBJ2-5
TGTGCCAGCAGCTGGCGAGACTCTAGCGGCTGGGAGACCCAGTACTTC
CASSWRDSSGWETQYF
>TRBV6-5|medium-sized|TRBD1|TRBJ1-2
TGTGCCAGCAGTTACTCGAGGACAGGGGGAGGCTATGGCTACACCTTC
CASSYSRTGGGYGYTF
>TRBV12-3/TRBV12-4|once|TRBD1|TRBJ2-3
TGTGCCAGCAGTGCAGACAGGGGAGGGCAGTATTTT
CASSADRGGQYF
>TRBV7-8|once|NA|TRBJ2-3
TGTGCCAGCAGCCCGTTCACAGATACGCAGTATTTT
CASSPFTDTQYF
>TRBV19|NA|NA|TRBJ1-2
TGTGCCAGTAGTGCGGACAGAGACTATGGCTACACCTTC
CASSADRDYGYTF
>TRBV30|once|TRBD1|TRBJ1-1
TGTGCCTGGGACAGGGGGCTAGGGAACACTGAAGCTTTCTTT
CAWDRGLGNTEAFF
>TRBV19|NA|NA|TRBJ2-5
TGTGCCAGTAAGCCACAGGACCAAGAGACCCAGTACTTC
CASKPQDQETQYF
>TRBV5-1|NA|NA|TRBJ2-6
TGCGCCAGCAGCTTGCAAGGGGATGGGGCCAACGTCCTGACTTTC
CASSLQGDGANVLTF
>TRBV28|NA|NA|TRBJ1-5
TGTGCCAGCCATTCTCTATACCTGAGCAATCAGCCCCAGCATTTT
CASHSLYLSNQPQHF
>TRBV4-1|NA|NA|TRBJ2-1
TGCGCCAGCAGCCAAGGTCCCGCGGAGCCTTACAATGAGCAGTTCTTC
CASSQGPAEPYNEQFF
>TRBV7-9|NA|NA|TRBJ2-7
TGTGCCAGCAGCTTAAATTCCGGGCGGGGCGAGCAGTACTTC
CASSLNSGRGEQYF
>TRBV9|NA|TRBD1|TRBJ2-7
TGTGCCAGCAGCGTAGAATGGGACAGCTACGAGCAGTACTTC
CASSVEWDSYEQYF
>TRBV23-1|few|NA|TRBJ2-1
TGCGCCAGCAGTCAATTAACCTATGACAGAAAGAGCTCCTACAATGAGCAGTTCTTC
CASSQLTYDRKSSYNEQFF
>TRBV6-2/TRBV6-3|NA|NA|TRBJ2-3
TGTGCCAGCAGTTATCGAGTGGATACGCAGTATTTT
CASSYRVDTQYF
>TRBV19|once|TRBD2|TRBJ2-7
TGTGCCAGTGGTTTGGGCGGGGGCTCCTACGAGCAGTACTTC
CASGLGGGSYEQYF
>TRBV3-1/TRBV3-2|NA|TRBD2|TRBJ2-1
TGTGCCAGCAGCCAAGGAGGGACTAGCGGGATGTTCTTC
CASSQGGTSGMFF
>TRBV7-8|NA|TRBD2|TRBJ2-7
TGTGCCAGCAGCTTAAGCGGGGGGTCTTGGGAGCAGTACTTC
CASSLSGGSWEQYF
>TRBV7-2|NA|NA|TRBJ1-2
TGTGCCAGCAGCTTACGGGACACAGGCGGCTACACCTTC
CASSLRDTGGYTF
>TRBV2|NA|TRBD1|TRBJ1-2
TGTGCCAGCAGTGAGTCGGCATGGGACAGGGCAAAAGGCTACACCTTC
CASSESAWDRAKGYTF
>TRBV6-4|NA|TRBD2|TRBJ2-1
TGTGCCAGCAGGGGCACCGGGACTAGGGGCAATGAGCAGTTCTTC
CASRGTGTRGNEQFF
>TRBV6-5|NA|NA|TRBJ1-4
TGTGCCAGCAGTCGGAAAGGGGATGAAAAACTGTTTTTT
CASSRKGDEKLFF
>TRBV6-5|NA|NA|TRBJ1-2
TGTGCCAGCAGTTACGGCGGGGGGCTAAGACGTGATGGCTACACCTTC
CASSYGGGLRRDGYTF
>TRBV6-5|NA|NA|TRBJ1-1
TGTGCCAGTTCCAGAGATCAGGCCACTGAAGCTTTCTTT
CASSRDQATEAFF
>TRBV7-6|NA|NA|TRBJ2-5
TGTGCCAGCAGCTTAGATCGAGAGACCCAGTACTTC
CASSLDRETQYF
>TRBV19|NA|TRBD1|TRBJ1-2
TGTGCCAGTAGTAACGACAGGGAAGCCTGGGGTGGCTACACCTTC
CASSNDREAWGGYTF
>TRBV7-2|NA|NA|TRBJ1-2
TGTGCCAGCAGCCCGGAGGGACGGCGAAACTATGGCTACACCTTC
CASSPEGRRNYGYTF
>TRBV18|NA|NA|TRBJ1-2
TGTGCCAGCACGGGTGAGAGTAACTATGGCTACACCTTC
CASTGESNYGYTF
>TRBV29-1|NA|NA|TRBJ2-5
TGCAGCGTTGAACCCAGGCGCTTGGAGACCCAGTACTTC
CSVEPRRLETQYF
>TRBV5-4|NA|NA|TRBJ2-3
TGTGCCAGCTCCCAAGGTATAACAGGAGATACGCAGTATTTT
CASSQGITGDTQYF
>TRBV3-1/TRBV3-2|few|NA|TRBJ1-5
TGTGCCAGCAGCTCCCACCGCGGGAGGCCCCAGCATTTT
CASSSHRGRPQHF
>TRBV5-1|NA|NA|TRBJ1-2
TGCGCCAGCAGGGGGGGGCAGTTCTATGGCTACACCTTC
CASRGGQFYGYTF
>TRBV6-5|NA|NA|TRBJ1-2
NA
CASSSSGEGYTF
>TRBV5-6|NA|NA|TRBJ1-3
TGTGCCAGCAGCCTCCCGTCTGGAAACACCATATATTTT
CASSLPSGNTIYF